These T cell receptor beta chains were read from a single sample in a study of cytomegalovirus exposure and HLA in healthy donors. Using immunoSEQ multiplex PCR, the repertoire was profiled, and TCRdb retains in-frame clones only, with some absent. The table lists 150,000 to 200,000 clones, around 80% of them singletons, with approximately 6.5% in the top ten. The sequencing sample was made of PBMCs. The receptors originated from a man in his forties or fifties in good health and CMV-seropositive. Each CDR3 is given with its conserved first and last residue. D genes are given only for firm matches. Size tells how often a clone was seen (once, few, many) or the class of an expanded clone, and some rows leave it out.

D gene: NA; clone size: once; V gene: TRBV7-2; J gene: TRBJ1-5; CDR3 DNA: TGTGCCAGCAGCTTAGCCCGCGAGCAGCCCCAGCATTTT; CDR3 protein: CASSLAREQPQHF
D gene: NA; clone size: once; V gene: TRBV2; J gene: TRBJ1-4; CDR3 DNA: TGTGCCAGCAGGAAGGAGCATGGAGAAAAACTGTTTTTT; CDR3 protein: CASRKEHGEKLFF
D gene: NA; clone size: once; V gene: TRBV6-1; J gene: TRBJ1-5; CDR3 DNA: TGTGCCAGCAGTGGAGGGGTCGCGGGGGGTCATCAGCCCCAGCATTTT; CDR3 protein: CASSGGVAGGHQPQHF
D gene: NA; clone size: NA; V gene: TRBV27; J gene: TRBJ2-1; CDR3 DNA: TGTGCCAGCAGTTTATTCCCATGGGCAGAGCAGTTCTTC; CDR3 protein: CASSLFPWAEQFF
D gene: TRBD1; clone size: NA; V gene: TRBV5-4; J gene: TRBJ1-1; CDR3 DNA: TGTGCCAGCAGCTCCCGGACAGGCGTGAACACTGAAGCTTTCTTT; CDR3 protein: CASSSRTGVNTEAFF
D gene: NA; clone size: NA; V gene: TRBV2; J gene: TRBJ1-5; CDR3 DNA: TGTGCCAGCAGACGACGGGACACCTCGAATCAGCCCCAGCATTTT; CDR3 protein: CASRRRDTSNQPQHF
D gene: TRBD2; clone size: NA; V gene: TRBV14; J gene: TRBJ2-5; CDR3 DNA: TGTGCCAGCAGCCCTTGGCTAGCGGGGGGGCCGGGAGAGACCCAGTACTTC; CDR3 protein: CASSPWLAGGPGETQYF
D gene: NA; clone size: NA; V gene: TRBV6-1; J gene: TRBJ1-2; CDR3 DNA: TGTGCCAGCAGTGAAGGGACAGTCTCTAACTATGGCTACACCTTC; CDR3 protein: CASSEGTVSNYGYTF
D gene: NA; clone size: NA; V gene: TRBV29-1; J gene: TRBJ1-1; CDR3 DNA: TGCAGCGTTGACGGCGGGATGAACACTGAAGCTTTCTTT; CDR3 protein: CSVDGGMNTEAFF
D gene: TRBD2; clone size: NA; V gene: TRBV5-4; J gene: TRBJ2-3; CDR3 DNA: TGTGCCAGCAGCTCTGGAGAGCGGGGGGGCACAGATACGCAGTATTTT; CDR3 protein: CASSSGERGGTDTQYF
D gene: TRBD2; clone size: once; V gene: TRBV29-1; J gene: TRBJ2-3; CDR3 DNA: TGCAGCGTTGAAGGCCAGCGGGAGGCCCGGGATTACACAGATACGCAGTATTTT; CDR3 protein: CSVEGQREARDYTDTQYF
D gene: TRBD1; clone size: once; V gene: TRBV6-5; J gene: TRBJ2-7; CDR3 DNA: TGTGCCAGCAGTACCACCACAGGGGGCGGCAACGAGCAGTACTTC; CDR3 protein: CASSTTTGGGNEQYF
D gene: TRBD1; clone size: NA; V gene: TRBV5-1; J gene: TRBJ2-3; CDR3 DNA: TGCGCCAGCAGCCCCTCGGGACAGAGCACAGATACGCAGTATTTT; CDR3 protein: CASSPSGQSTDTQYF
D gene: NA; clone size: NA; V gene: TRBV7-9; J gene: TRBJ2-5; CDR3 DNA: TGTGCCAGCAGCTCCCAGCGTTATCAAGAGACCCAGTACTTC; CDR3 protein: CASSSQRYQETQYF
D gene: TRBD1; clone size: NA; V gene: TRBV27; J gene: TRBJ2-7; CDR3 DNA: TGTGCCAGCAGAGCGGACCGGGACAGGGGGACCGAGCAGTACTTC; CDR3 protein: CASRADRDRGTEQYF
D gene: NA; clone size: NA; V gene: TRBV10-2; J gene: TRBJ1-2; CDR3 DNA: TGCGCCAGCAGTGCTGGACAGTTTTGGGATGGCTACACCTTC; CDR3 protein: CASSAGQFWDGYTF
D gene: NA; clone size: NA; V gene: TRBV6-5; J gene: TRBJ1-2; CDR3 DNA: TGTGCCAGCAGTAAAGACAGGATCGCTAACTATGGCTACACCTTC; CDR3 protein: CASSKDRIANYGYTF
D gene: NA; clone size: NA; V gene: TRBV19; J gene: TRBJ2-1; CDR3 DNA: TGTGCCAGTTCTCTAGCGTACCCCAATGAGCAGTTCTTC; CDR3 protein: CASSLAYPNEQFF
D gene: NA; clone size: NA; V gene: TRBV2; J gene: TRBJ2-5; CDR3 DNA: TGTGCCAGCAGTGAGAGGTGGGAGACCCAGTACTTC; CDR3 protein: CASSERWETQYF
D gene: NA; clone size: few; V gene: TRBV27; J gene: TRBJ2-1; CDR3 DNA: TGTGCCAGCGGGTTAAGAGGCTACAATGAGCAGTTCTTC; CDR3 protein: CASGLRGYNEQFF
D gene: NA; clone size: NA; V gene: TRBV5-8; J gene: TRBJ2-7; CDR3 DNA: TGTGCCAGCAGCTGGGACTTACCAGGGGAGCAGTACTTC; CDR3 protein: CASSWDLPGEQYF
D gene: TRBD1; clone size: NA; V gene: TRBV5-1; J gene: TRBJ2-1; CDR3 DNA: TGCGCCAGCAGCTTCACAGGGGTCATAAACAATGAGCAGTTCTTC; CDR3 protein: CASSFTGVINNEQFF
D gene: NA; clone size: NA; V gene: TRBV19; J gene: TRBJ1-2; CDR3 DNA: TGTGCCAGTAGTACGGGCGGGCGCAAAGGGGGCTACACCTTC; CDR3 protein: CASSTGGRKGGYTF
D gene: NA; clone size: NA; V gene: TRBV28; J gene: TRBJ2-1; CDR3 DNA: TGTGCCAGCAGTTCCCCGACTTCGGATGAGCAGTTCTTC; CDR3 protein: CASSSPTSDEQFF
D gene: NA; clone size: NA; V gene: TRBV9; J gene: TRBJ1-6; CDR3 DNA: TGTGCCAGCAGCGGACGGGTCTCGAGCTCCTATAATTCACCCCTCCACTTT; CDR3 protein: CASSGRVSSSYNSPLHF
D gene: NA; clone size: once; V gene: TRBV19; J gene: TRBJ1-5; CDR3 DNA: TGTGCCACAAGAGGACTTCTCCTCAATCAGCCCCAGCATTTT; CDR3 protein: CATRGLLLNQPQHF
D gene: NA; clone size: NA; V gene: TRBV18; J gene: TRBJ1-1; CDR3 DNA: TGTGCCAGCTCACCTGGAGGGAGTTCGATGACGGAGGCTTTCTTT; CDR3 protein: CASSPGGSSMTEAFF
D gene: TRBD2; clone size: few; V gene: TRBV11-3; J gene: TRBJ2-1; CDR3 DNA: TGTGCCAGCAGCTTGGAACTAGCGGGAACCCTGAGCTCCTACAATGAGCAGTTCTTC; CDR3 protein: CASSLELAGTLSSYNEQFF
D gene: TRBD2; clone size: NA; V gene: TRBV4-2; J gene: TRBJ2-1; CDR3 DNA: TGTGCCAGCAGCCCCACCGGGCTAGCGGTCTACAATGAGCAGTTCTTC; CDR3 protein: CASSPTGLAVYNEQFF
D gene: TRBD1; clone size: once; V gene: TRBV9; J gene: TRBJ1-4; CDR3 DNA: TGTGCCAGCAGCGTAGGACAGGGGGAGTCGGAAAAACTGTTTTTT; CDR3 protein: CASSVGQGESEKLFF
D gene: TRBD2; clone size: NA; V gene: TRBV10-2; J gene: TRBJ2-4; CDR3 DNA: TGCGCCAGCAGGCGGGGGGGAGAGAACATTCAGTACTTC; CDR3 protein: CASRRGGENIQYF
D gene: TRBD1; clone size: NA; V gene: TRBV9; J gene: TRBJ1-1; CDR3 DNA: TGTGCCAGCAGCGTAGCGGGAGGGAGACAGGGGGTTAGATCGGACACTGAAGCTTTCTTT; CDR3 protein: CASSVAGGRQGVRSDTEAFF
D gene: TRBD1; clone size: few; V gene: TRBV29-1; J gene: TRBJ1-2; CDR3 DNA: TGCAGCGTTGGACAGGGGGCTATCGGCTACACCTTC; CDR3 protein: CSVGQGAIGYTF
D gene: TRBD1; clone size: NA; V gene: TRBV18; J gene: TRBJ1-1; CDR3 DNA: TGTGCCAGCTCACGGGGGACAGAGAACACTGAAGCTTTCTTT; CDR3 protein: CASSRGTENTEAFF
D gene: NA; clone size: NA; V gene: TRBV19; J gene: TRBJ2-7; CDR3 DNA: TGTGCCAGTCGGTTTCAGGGATCCTACGAGCAGTACTTC; CDR3 protein: CASRFQGSYEQYF
D gene: NA; clone size: NA; V gene: TRBV5-1; J gene: TRBJ1-6; CDR3 DNA: TGCGCCAGCAGCCTGACATCAACCGCCGGGAGTTCACCCCTCCACTTT; CDR3 protein: CASSLTSTAGSSPLHF
D gene: TRBD1; clone size: NA; V gene: TRBV27; J gene: TRBJ1-1; CDR3 DNA: TGTGCCAGCAGTCCCATGGGACAGCTGAACACTGAAGCTTTCTTT; CDR3 protein: CASSPMGQLNTEAFF
D gene: NA; clone size: NA; V gene: TRBV7-6; J gene: TRBJ2-7; CDR3 DNA: TGTGCCAGCAGCTTAGGGGCCCGGGACTACGAGCAGTACTTC; CDR3 protein: CASSLGARDYEQYF
D gene: NA; clone size: NA; V gene: TRBV5-6; J gene: TRBJ2-1; CDR3 DNA: TGTGCCAGCAGCTTGGGTTCTGGCCCCTACAATGAGCAGTTCTTC; CDR3 protein: CASSLGSGPYNEQFF